Listed here is a single TCR beta chain. Its antigen is still unknown. The CDR3 extends over 13 amino acids. The germline V and J ends were trimmed by 3 bases and 4 bases, with 8 bases remaining between them. Germline V gives CDR1 SGHDT, CDR2 YYEEEE. The sample comes from a study of cytomegalovirus exposure and HLA in healthy donors. The study, taken as a whole, reports: Equally common other TCR beta chains were less clonally expanded than HLA-associated ones, a later analysis found. Rarity characterized most TCR sequences, yet some public TCRs appeared in many donors. With DRB1 most and HLA-C fewest, TCR association rates differed between HLA loci in a later analysis. Per published reports, the classifier diagnosed cytomegalovirus status with high specificity and sensitivity.

The PCR was carried out with 60 Vbeta primers and 13 Jbeta primers. TCRdb keeps only in-frame clones here, not all; method: immunoSEQ multiplex PCR. The sample contains 65,000 to 95,000 clones, roughly 78% of which appear only once. The source material was PBMCs. V gene TRBV5-6 combines with J gene TRBJ1-3; perhaps TRBD1 as D (5 bases). The TCR was taken from a man aged 30 to 45 in good health and CMV-seronegative. As DNA, the CDR3 is TGTGCCAGCAGCTGGGGCCTCGGAAACACCATATATTTT. Its protein product is CASSWGLGNTIYF.